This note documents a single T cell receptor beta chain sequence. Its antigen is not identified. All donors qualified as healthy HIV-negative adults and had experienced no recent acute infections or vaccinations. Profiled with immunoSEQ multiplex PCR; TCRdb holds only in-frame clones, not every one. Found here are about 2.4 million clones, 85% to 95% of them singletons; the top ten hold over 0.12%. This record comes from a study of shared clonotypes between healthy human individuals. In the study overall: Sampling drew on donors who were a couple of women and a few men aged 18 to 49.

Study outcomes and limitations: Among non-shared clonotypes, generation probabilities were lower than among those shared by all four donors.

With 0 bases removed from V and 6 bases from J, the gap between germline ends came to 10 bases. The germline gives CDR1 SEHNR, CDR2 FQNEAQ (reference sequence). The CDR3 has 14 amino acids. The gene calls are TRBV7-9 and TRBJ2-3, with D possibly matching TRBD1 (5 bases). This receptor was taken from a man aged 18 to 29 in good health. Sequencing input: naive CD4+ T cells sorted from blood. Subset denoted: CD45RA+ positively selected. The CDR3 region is CASSLAGAEDTQYF. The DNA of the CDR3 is TGTGCCAGCAGCTTAGCTGGGGCGGAGGATACGCAGTATTTT.